The clone carrying this T cell receptor (beta chain) was detected only once. Its antigen remains unidentified. Participants had chemo-refractory metastatic non-small-cell lung cancer and were treated with focal radiation plus ipilimumab CTLA-4 blockade. Method: immunoSEQ multiplex PCR; TCRdb's copy keeps in-frame clones and lacks some. This sample carries about 70,000 clones, 65% to 80% of them seen once, and the ten largest clones take roughly a tenth. The entry originates in a study of radiotherapy plus CTLA-4 blockade in lung cancer. Study overall: For 18% of patients, objective responses occurred, and just over 30% had disease control. Study outcomes and limitations: In blood, TCR clones derived from the tumor expanded after radiotherapy plus ipilimumab.

Trimming took 1 base from V and 7 from J, leaving 15 bases between them. In germline, CDR1 is SGHVS, CDR2 FQNEAQ. There are 15 residues in the CDR3. This receptor was identified in a human donor with non-small cell lung cancer who had a complete response to radiotherapy plus ipilimumab. The chain couples TRBV7-8 to TRBJ2-3; TRBD2 is a possible D gene (7 bases). The specimen comprised peripheral blood, sampled from a patient treated with radiotherapy plus ipilimumab. CDR3 amino acids: CASSLEGDYRNTQYF. The CDR3 DNA follows: TGTGCCAGCAGCTTAGAGGGGGACTACAGAAATACGCAGTATTTT.